The rows below give T cell receptor beta chains drawn from one sample of a study of T cell changes during pregnancy in multiple sclerosis. TCRdb keeps only in-frame clones here, not all; method: immunoSEQ multiplex PCR. The sample holds about 67,000 clones, about nine tenths seen once. The sequencing used peripheral blood, collected in the second trimester of pregnancy. The receptors derive from a female donor with multiple sclerosis, enrolled in a pregnancy study. CDR3s include the opening cysteine and the closing phenylalanine or tryptophan. Fields, in order: D gene, J gene, V gene, clone size, CDR3 protein, CDR3 DNA. D genes are given only for firm matches. Not every row has a clone size; where given, it reads once, few, many or a size class.

>.|TRBJ1-1|TRBV10-3|.
CAIGALNTEAFF
TGTGCCATCGGGGCGCTGAACACTGAAGCTTTCTTT
>.|TRBJ1-2|TRBV5-1|.
CASSLATAQNYGYTF
TGCGCCAGCAGCTTGGCCACAGCCCAGAACTATGGCTACACCTTC
>.|TRBJ2-7|TRBV7-2|.
CASSLRRGGDYEQYF
TGTGCCAGCAGCTTACGGAGGGGCGGGGACTACGAGCAGTACTTC
>TRBD1|TRBJ1-4|TRBV2|.
CASSRQGLGEKLFF
TGTGCCAGCAGTCGACAGGGCTTGGGTGAAAAACTGTTTTTT
>TRBD1|TRBJ1-5|TRBV19|.
CASSGTGGPGGQPQHF
TGTGCCAGTAGTGGAACAGGGGGCCCTGGAGGTCAGCCCCAGCATTTT
>TRBD2|TRBJ2-1|TRBV7-3|.
CASSLTSGGAREQFF
TGTGCCAGCAGCTTAACTAGCGGGGGGGCCCGGGAGCAGTTCTTC
>.|TRBJ1-1|TRBV10-2|.
CASTSPGLNTEAFF
TGCGCCAGCACATCTCCAGGGCTGAACACTGAAGCTTTCTTT
>TRBD1|TRBJ2-6|TRBV18|.
CASSPGTGHSSGANVLTF
TGTGCCAGCTCACCAGGGACAGGGCACTCCTCTGGGGCCAACGTCCTGACTTTC
>.|TRBJ2-5|TRBV5-5|.
CASSLSLSFQETQYF
TGTGCCAGCAGCTTGTCTCTAAGCTTTCAAGAGACCCAGTACTTC
>.|TRBJ2-1|TRBV5-1|.
CASRGLDNAEQFF
TGCGCCAGCAGGGGGCTAGACAATGCTGAGCAGTTCTTC
>.|TRBJ2-7|TRBV5-6|.
CASSPQDKFYEQYF
TGTGCCAGCAGCCCCCAGGACAAATTCTACGAGCAGTACTTC
>TRBD1|TRBJ1-5|TRBV4-1|.
CASSQGKGQGDQPQHF
TGCGCCAGCAGCCAAGGCAAGGGACAGGGGGACCAGCCCCAGCATTTT
>.|TRBJ1-3|TRBV19|.
CASTIRTFSGNTIYF
TGTGCCAGTACCATACGAACTTTCTCTGGAAACACCATATATTTT
>.|TRBJ2-1|TRBV5-4|.
CASSSGGLGGNEQFF
TGTGCCAGCAGCTCGGGGGGCCTAGGGGGGAATGAGCAGTTCTTC
>.|TRBJ1-6|TRBV6-5|.
CASSPQGFRNSPLHF
TGTGCCAGCAGTCCTCAGGGTTTTCGTAATTCACCCCTCCACTTT
>.|TRBJ1-2|TRBV5-1|.
CASSWDMGNNGYTF
TGCGCCAGCAGTTGGGACATGGGGAACAATGGCTACACCTTC
>TRBD2|TRBJ2-1|TRBV10-3|.
CAISAGREWAYNEQFF
TGTGCCATCAGTGCGGGGCGGGAGTGGGCCTACAATGAGCAGTTCTTC
>TRBD1|TRBJ1-2|TRBV6-1|.
CASSRGQDPDGYTF
TGTGCCAGCAGTCGAGGACAGGACCCGGATGGCTACACCTTC
>TRBD2|TRBJ2-3|TRBV5-1|few
CASSPTLAGEAPDTQYF
TGCGCCAGCAGCCCCACCTTAGCGGGAGAAGCCCCAGATACGCAGTATTTT
>.|TRBJ2-1|TRBV5-1|.
CASSLDSSYNEQFF
TGCGCCAGCAGCTTAGATAGCTCCTACAATGAGCAGTTCTTC
>.|TRBJ2-2|TRBV6-6|once
CASSYTRTGELFF
TGTGCCAGCAGTTATACCAGGACCGGGGAGCTGTTTTTT
>.|TRBJ1-2|TRBV27|.
CASSSLGGRGGYTF
TGTGCCAGCAGTTCCCTCGGGGGAAGGGGTGGCTACACCTTC
>TRBD2|TRBJ2-5|TRBV5-6|.
CASSLQGLADETQYF
TGTGCCAGCAGCTTGCAAGGACTAGCCGACGAGACCCAGTACTTC
>TRBD2|TRBJ2-3|TRBV7-2|.
CASSLADLLSGGRSDTQYF
TGTGCCAGCAGCTTAGCGGATTTGTTGTCGGGGGGGCGGTCAGATACGCAGTATTTT
>.|TRBJ2-5|TRBV5-1|.
CASSLGGNQETQYF
TGCGCCAGCAGCTTGGGGGGCAACCAAGAGACCCAGTACTTC
>TRBD1|TRBJ1-1|TRBV5-1|.
CASSPGQAPLAEAFF
TGCGCCAGCAGCCCGGGACAGGCGCCCTTGGCTGAAGCTTTCTTT
>.|TRBJ2-5|TRBV7-2|.
CASSLPIGVKETQYF
TGTGCCAGCAGCCTCCCAATCGGGGTTAAGGAGACCCAGTACTTC
>.|TRBJ1-2|TRBV6-1|few
CASSEWPVTF
TGTGCCAGCAGTGAATGGCCGGTGACATTC
>TRBD1|TRBJ1-5|TRBV19|.
CATGPLDRYSNQPQHF
TGTGCCACTGGCCCCTTGGACAGGTATAGCAATCAGCCCCAGCATTTT
>.|TRBJ2-7|TRBV4-1|.
CASSQEQAPSYEQYF
TGCGCCAGCAGCCAGGAACAAGCGCCGTCCTACGAGCAGTACTTC
>TRBD1|TRBJ1-1|TRBV18|.
CASSPGQGVTEAFF
TGTGCCAGCTCACCGGGACAGGGGGTCACTGAAGCTTTCTTT
>.|TRBJ1-6|TRBV30|.
CAWSVQGGADNSPLHF
TGTGCCTGGAGTGTCCAGGGAGGGGCTGATAATTCACCCCTCCACTTT
>.|TRBJ1-4|TRBV18|.
CASSPDSERNEKLFF
TGTGCCAGCTCACCAGACAGTGAGAGAAATGAAAAACTGTTTTTT
>.|TRBJ1-6|TRBV7-9|.
CASSPLNRDNSPLHF
TGTGCCAGCTCTCCTCTAAACAGAGATAATTCACCCCTCCACTTT
>.|TRBJ1-1|TRBV27|.
CASSLGVSTEAFF
TGTGCCAGCAGTTTAGGTGTGAGCACTGAAGCTTTCTTT
>.|TRBJ1-4|TRBV7-8|.
CASSPFSVLAEKLFF
TGTGCCAGCAGCCCCTTTAGTGTTCTAGCTGAAAAACTGTTTTTT
>TRBD1|TRBJ2-7|TRBV5-1|.
CASSTGTESYEQYF
TGCGCCAGCAGCACCGGGACAGAATCATACGAGCAGTACTTC
>TRBD1|TRBJ1-1|TRBV18|.
CASSPRQGFTEAFF
TGTGCCAGCTCACCACGACAGGGCTTCACTGAAGCTTTCTTT
>TRBD1|TRBJ2-7|TRBV7-2|.
CASSSGTGNYEQYF
TGTGCCAGCAGCTCCGGGACAGGGAACTACGAGCAGTACTTC
>.|TRBJ1-1|TRBV5-6|.
CASSLKPNTEAFF
TGTGCCAGCAGCTTGAAGCCGAACACTGAAGCTTTCTTT
>TRBD1|TRBJ1-4|TRBV5-1|.
CASSSPTTGVINEKLFF
TGCGCCAGCAGCTCGCCCACGACAGGGGTTATTAATGAAAAACTGTTTTTT
>TRBD1|TRBJ2-1|TRBV7-3|.
CASSSAGTGAYNEQFF
TGTGCCAGCAGCTCCGCCGGGACAGGGGCCTACAATGAGCAGTTCTTC
>.|TRBJ2-7|TRBV29-1|.
CSVEDRGLYEQYF
TGCAGCGTTGAAGACAGGGGTTTGTACGAGCAGTACTTC
>TRBD1|TRBJ2-7|TRBV6-5|few
CATLGQGHEQYF
TGTGCCACCTTGGGACAGGGCCACGAGCAGTACTTC
>.|TRBJ1-2|TRBV5-6|.
CASSWAYGYTF
TGTGCCAGCAGCTGGGCCTATGGCTACACCTTC
>.|TRBJ2-1|TRBV6-4|.
CASSDGFPLYNEQFF
TGTGCCAGCAGTGACGGCTTCCCCTTGTACAATGAGCAGTTCTTC
>.|TRBJ2-1|TRBV10-2|once
CATRWVGLDNEQFF
TGCGCCACCAGGTGGGTGGGCCTCGACAATGAGCAGTTCTTC
>.|TRBJ2-2|TRBV4-3|.
CASSRFFSGGNGELFF
TGCGCCAGCAGTCGTTTTTTTTCAGGGGGGAACGGGGAGCTGTTTTTT
>TRBD1|TRBJ2-7|TRBV7-9|few
CASSPDRGSYEQYF
TGTGCCAGCAGCCCCGACAGGGGGTCCTACGAGCAGTACTTC
>TRBD1|TRBJ1-2|TRBV6-5|.
CASNPTGSRGYTF
TGTGCCAGCAACCCGACAGGGTCACGGGGCTACACCTTC
>.|TRBJ2-5|TRBV29-1|.
CSVTGLETQYF
TGCAGCGTTACAGGGTTGGAGACCCAGTACTTC
>.|TRBJ2-7|TRBV27|.
CASSLLGGNEQYF
TGTGCCAGCAGTTTATTGGGGGGAAACGAGCAGTACTTC
>TRBD1|TRBJ2-1|TRBV5-1|.
CASSLGGQGHNEQFF
TGCGCCAGCAGCTTGGGTGGACAGGGGCACAATGAGCAGTTCTTC
>TRBD1|TRBJ1-3|TRBV5-1|.
CASSLGTTDRVSGNTIYF
TGCGCCAGCAGCTTGGGGACTACGGACAGGGTGTCTGGAAACACCATATATTTT